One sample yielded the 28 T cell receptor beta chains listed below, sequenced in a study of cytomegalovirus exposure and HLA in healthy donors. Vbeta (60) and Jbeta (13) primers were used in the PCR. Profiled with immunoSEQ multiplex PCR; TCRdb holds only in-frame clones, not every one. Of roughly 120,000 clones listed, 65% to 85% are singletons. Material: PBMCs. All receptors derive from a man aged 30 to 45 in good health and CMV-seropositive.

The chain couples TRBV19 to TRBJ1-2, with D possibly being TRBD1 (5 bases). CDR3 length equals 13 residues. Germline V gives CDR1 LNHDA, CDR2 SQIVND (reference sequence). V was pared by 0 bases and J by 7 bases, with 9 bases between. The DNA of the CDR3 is TGTGCCAGTAGTATAGAAGGGGCGCGTGGCTACACCTTC. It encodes CASSIEGARGYTF.

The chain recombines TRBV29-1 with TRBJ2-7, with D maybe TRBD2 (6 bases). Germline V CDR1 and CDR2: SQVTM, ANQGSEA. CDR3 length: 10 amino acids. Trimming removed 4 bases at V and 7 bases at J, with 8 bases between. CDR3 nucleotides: TGCAGCGTTGGCGGGAATGAGCAGTACTTC. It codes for CSVGGNEQYF.

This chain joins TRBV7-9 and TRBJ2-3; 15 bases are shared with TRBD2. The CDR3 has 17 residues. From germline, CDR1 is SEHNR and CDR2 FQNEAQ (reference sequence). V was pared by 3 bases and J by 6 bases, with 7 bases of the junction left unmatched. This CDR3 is CASSFGLAGGPRDTQYF. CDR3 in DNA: TGTGCCAGCAGCTTCGGACTAGCGGGGGGGCCTCGGGATACGCAGTATTTT.

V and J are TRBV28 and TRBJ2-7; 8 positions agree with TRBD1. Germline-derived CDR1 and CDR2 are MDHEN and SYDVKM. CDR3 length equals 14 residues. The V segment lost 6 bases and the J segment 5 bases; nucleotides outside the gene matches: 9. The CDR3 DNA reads TGTGCCAGCAGAATCCTGACAGGGGAGAACGAGCAGTACTTC. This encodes CASRILTGENEQYF.

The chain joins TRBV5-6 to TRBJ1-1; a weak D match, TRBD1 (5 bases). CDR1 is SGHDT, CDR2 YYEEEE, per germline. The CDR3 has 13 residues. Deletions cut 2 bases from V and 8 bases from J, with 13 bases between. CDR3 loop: CASSFSGTTEAFF. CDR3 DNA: TGTGCCAGCAGCTTCTCCGGGACTACCGAAGCTTTCTTT. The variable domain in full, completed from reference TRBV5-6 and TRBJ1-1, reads DAGVTQSPTHLIKTRGQQVTLRCSPKSGHDTVSWYQQALGQGPQFIFQYYEEEERQRGNFPDRFSGHQFPNYSSELNVNALLLGDSALYLCASSFSGTTEAFFGQGTRLTVV.

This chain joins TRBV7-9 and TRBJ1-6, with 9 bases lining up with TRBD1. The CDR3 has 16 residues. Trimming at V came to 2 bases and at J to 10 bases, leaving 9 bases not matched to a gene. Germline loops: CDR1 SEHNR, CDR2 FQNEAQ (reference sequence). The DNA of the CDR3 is TGTGCCAGCAGCTTATCCCTCGGACAGGGGCAATCACCCCTCCACTTT. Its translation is CASSLSLGQGQSPLHF.

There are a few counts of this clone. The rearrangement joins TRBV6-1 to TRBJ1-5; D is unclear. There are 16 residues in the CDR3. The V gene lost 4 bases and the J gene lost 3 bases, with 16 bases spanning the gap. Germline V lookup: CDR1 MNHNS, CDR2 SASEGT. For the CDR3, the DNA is TGTGCCAGCAGTGTCAACACAGAAATCGCCAATCAGCCCCAGCATTTT. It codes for CASSVNTEIANQPQHF.

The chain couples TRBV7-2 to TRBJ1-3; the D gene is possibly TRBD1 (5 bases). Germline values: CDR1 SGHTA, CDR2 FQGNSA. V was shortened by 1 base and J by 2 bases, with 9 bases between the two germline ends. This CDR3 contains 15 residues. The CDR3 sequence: CASSLGPGTGNTIYF. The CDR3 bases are TGTGCCAGCAGCTTAGGGCCAGGGACTGGAAACACCATATATTTT.

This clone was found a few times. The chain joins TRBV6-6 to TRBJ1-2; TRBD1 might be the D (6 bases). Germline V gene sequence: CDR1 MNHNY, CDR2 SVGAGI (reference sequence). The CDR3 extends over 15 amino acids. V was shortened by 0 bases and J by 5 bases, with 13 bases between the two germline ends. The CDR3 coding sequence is TGTGCCAGCAGTTACTCGACAGGTAGCGGGTATGGCTACACCTTC. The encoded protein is CASSYSTGSGYGYTF.

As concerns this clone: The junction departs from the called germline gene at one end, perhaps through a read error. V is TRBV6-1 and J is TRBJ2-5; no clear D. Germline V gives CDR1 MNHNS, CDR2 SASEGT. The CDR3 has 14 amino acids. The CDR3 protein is CASSQSLNLNLVDF. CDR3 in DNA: TGTGCCAGCAGTCAATCCCTAAACCTTAACTTAGTGGACTTC.

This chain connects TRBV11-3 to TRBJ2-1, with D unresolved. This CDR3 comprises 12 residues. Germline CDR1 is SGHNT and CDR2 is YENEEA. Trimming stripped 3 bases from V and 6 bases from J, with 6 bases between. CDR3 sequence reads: CASSFYLNEQFF. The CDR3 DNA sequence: TGTGCCAGCAGCTTCTATCTCAATGAGCAGTTCTTC.

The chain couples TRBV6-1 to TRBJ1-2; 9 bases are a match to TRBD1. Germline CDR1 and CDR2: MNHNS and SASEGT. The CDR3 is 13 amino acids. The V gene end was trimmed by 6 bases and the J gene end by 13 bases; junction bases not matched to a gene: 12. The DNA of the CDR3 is TGTGCCAGCAGCCGACGGGACAGGGTGAGCTCCACCTTC. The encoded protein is CASSRRDRVSSTF.

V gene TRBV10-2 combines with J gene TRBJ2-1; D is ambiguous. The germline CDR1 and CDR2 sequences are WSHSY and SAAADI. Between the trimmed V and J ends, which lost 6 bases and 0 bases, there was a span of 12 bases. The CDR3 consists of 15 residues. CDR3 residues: CASSGLGSSYNEQFF. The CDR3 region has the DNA TGCGCCAGCAGCGGCCTCGGGTCCTCCTACAATGAGCAGTTCTTC.

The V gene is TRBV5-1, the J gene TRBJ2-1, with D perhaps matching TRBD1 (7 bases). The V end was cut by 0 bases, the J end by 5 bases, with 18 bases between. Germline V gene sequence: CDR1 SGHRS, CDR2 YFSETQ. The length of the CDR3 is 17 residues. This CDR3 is CASSLASRRGRNNEQFF. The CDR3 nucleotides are TGCGCCAGCAGCTTGGCCAGTAGGAGGGGGCGGAACAATGAGCAGTTCTTC.

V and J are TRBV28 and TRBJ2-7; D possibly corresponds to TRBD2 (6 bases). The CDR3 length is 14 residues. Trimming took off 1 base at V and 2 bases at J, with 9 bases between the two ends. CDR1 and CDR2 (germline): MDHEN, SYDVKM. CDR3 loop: CASSLSEGTYEQYF. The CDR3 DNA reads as TGTGCCAGCAGTTTATCGGAGGGAACCTACGAGCAGTACTTC. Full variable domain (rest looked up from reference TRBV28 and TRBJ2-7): DVKVTQSSRYLVKRTGEKVFLECVQDMDHENMFWYRQDPGLGLRLIYFSYDVKMKEKGDIPEGYSVSREKKERFSLILESASTNQTSMYLCASSLSEGTYEQYFGPGTRLTVT.

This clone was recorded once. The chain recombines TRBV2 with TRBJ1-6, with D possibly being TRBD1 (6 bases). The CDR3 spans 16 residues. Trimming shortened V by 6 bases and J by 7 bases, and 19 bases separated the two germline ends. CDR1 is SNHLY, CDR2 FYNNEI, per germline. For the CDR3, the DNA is TGTGCCAGCAGGGCAACGACAGGCGCCTCAAATTCACCCCTCCACTTT. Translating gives CASRATTGASNSPLHF. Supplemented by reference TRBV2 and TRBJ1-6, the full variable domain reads EPEVTQTPSHQVTQMGQEVILRCVPISNHLYFYWYRQILGQKVEFLVSFYNNEISEKSEIFDDQFSVERPDGSNFTLKIRSTKLEDSAMYFCASRATTGASNSPLHFGNGTRLTVT.

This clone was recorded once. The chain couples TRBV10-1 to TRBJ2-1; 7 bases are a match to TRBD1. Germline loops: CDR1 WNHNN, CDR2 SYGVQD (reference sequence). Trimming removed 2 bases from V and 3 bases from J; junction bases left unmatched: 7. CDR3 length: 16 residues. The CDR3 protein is CASSETQDRDYNEQFF. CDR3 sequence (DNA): TGCGCCAGCAGTGAGACTCAAGACAGGGACTACAATGAGCAGTTCTTC.

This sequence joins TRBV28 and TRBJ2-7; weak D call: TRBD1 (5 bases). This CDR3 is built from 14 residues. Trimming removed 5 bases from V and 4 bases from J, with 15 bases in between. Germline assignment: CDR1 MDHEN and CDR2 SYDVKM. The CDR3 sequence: CASSTPQGWYEQYF. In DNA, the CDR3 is TGTGCCAGCAGTACCCCGCAGGGCTGGTACGAGCAGTACTTC.

The CDR3 reads CASSTGDPTGRELFF. The CDR3 nucleotides are TGTGCCAGCAGCACAGGGGACCCAACCGGTAGGGAGCTGTTTTTT. The genes are TRBV5-4 and TRBJ2-2; TRBD1 matches 7 bases. The J segment lost 9 bases and the V segment lost 4 bases, leaving 12 bases of the junction unmatched. CDR1 is SGHNT and CDR2 is YYREEE in the germline V gene (reference sequence). The CDR3 totals 15 residues.

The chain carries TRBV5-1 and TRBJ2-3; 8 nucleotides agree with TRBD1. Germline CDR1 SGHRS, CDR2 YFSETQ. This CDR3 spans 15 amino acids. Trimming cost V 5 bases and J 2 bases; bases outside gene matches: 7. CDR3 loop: CASRSRDRFTDTQYF. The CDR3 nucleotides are TGCGCCAGCAGATCCCGGGACAGGTTCACAGATACGCAGTATTTT.

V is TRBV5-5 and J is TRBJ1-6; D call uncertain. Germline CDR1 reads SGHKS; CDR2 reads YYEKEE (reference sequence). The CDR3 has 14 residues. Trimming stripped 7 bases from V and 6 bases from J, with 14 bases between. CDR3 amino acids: CASGIGVGNSPLHF. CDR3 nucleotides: TGTGCCAGCGGAATCGGAGTTGGTAATTCACCCCTCCACTTT. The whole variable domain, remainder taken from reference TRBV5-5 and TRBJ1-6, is DAGVTQSPTHLIKTRGQQVTLRCSPISGHKSVSWYQQVLGQGPQFIFQYYEKEERGRGNFPDRFSARQFPNYSSELNVNALLLGDSALYLCASGIGVGNSPLHFGNGTRLTVT.

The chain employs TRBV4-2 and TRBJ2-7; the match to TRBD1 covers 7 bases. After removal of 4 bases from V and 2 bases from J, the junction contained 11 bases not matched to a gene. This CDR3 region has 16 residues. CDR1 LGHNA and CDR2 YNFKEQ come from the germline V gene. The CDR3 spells CASSPEYGDSTYEQYF. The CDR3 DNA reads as TGTGCCAGCAGCCCGGAATACGGGGACAGCACCTACGAGCAGTACTTC.

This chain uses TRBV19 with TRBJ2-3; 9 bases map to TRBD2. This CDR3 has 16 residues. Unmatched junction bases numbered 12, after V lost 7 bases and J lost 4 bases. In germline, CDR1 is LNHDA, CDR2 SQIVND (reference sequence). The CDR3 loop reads CASTGRGRGGPDTQYF. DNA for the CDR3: TGTGCCAGTACCGGGCGGGGGCGGGGGGGCCCAGATACGCAGTATTTT.

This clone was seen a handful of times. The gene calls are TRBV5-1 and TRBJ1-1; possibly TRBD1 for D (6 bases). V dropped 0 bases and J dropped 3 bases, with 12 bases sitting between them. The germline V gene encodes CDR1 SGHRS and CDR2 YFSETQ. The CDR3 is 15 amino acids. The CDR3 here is CASSLDMAGDTEAFF. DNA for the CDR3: TGCGCCAGCAGCTTGGATATGGCAGGGGACACTGAAGCTTTCTTT.

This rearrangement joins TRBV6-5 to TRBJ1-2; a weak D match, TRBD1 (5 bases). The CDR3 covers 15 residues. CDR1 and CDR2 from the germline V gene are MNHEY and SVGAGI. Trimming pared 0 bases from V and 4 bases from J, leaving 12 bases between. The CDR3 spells CASSYSPGVAYGYTF. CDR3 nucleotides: TGTGCCAGCAGTTACTCTCCGGGGGTGGCCTATGGCTACACCTTC.

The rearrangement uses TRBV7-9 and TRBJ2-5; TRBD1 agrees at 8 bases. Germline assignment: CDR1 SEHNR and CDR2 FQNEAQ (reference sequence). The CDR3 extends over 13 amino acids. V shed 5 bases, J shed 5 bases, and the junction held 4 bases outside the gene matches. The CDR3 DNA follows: TGTGCCAGCAGCGCCCGACAGGGGGAGACCCAGTACTTC. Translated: CASSARQGETQYF.

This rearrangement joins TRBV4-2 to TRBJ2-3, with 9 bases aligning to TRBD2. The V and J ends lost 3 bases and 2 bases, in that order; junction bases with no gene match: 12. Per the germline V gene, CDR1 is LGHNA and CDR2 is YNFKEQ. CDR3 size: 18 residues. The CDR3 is CASSHEYSGGTSTDTQYF. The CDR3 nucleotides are TGTGCCAGCAGCCACGAATATAGCGGGGGAACCTCCACAGATACGCAGTATTTT.

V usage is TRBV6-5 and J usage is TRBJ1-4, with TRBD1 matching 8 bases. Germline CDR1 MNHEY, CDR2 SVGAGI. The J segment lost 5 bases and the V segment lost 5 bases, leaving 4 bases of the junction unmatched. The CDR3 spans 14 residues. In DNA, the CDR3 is TGTGCCAGCAGTAGGACAGGGCAAAATGAAAAACTGTTTTTT. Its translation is CASSRTGQNEKLFF.